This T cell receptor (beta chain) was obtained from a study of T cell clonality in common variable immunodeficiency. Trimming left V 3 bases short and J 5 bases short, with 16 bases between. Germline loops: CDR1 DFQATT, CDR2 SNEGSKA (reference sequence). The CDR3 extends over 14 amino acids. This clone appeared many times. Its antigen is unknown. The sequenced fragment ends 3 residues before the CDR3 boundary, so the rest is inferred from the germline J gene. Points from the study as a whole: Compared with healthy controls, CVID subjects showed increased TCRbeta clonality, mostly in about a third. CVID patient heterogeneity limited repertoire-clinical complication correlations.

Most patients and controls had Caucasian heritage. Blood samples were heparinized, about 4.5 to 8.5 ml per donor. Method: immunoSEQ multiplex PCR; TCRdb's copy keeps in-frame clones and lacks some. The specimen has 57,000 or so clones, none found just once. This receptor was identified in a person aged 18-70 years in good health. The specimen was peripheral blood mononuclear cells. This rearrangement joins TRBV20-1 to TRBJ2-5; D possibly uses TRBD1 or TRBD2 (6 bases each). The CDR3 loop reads CSASIRERGETQYF. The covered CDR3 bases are TGCAGTGCTAGTATACGGGAGAGGGGGGAGACC.